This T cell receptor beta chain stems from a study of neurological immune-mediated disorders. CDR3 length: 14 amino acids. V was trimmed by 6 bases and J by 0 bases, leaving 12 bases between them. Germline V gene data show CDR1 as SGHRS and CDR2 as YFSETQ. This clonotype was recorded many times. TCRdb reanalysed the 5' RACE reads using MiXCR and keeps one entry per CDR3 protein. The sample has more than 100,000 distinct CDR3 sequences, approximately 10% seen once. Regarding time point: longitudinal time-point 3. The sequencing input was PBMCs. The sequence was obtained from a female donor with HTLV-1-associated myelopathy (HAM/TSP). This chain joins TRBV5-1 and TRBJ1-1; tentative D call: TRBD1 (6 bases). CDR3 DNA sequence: TGCGCCAGCAAGGGCACAGGGCTGAACACTGAAGCTTTCTTT. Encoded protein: CASKGTGLNTEAFF.